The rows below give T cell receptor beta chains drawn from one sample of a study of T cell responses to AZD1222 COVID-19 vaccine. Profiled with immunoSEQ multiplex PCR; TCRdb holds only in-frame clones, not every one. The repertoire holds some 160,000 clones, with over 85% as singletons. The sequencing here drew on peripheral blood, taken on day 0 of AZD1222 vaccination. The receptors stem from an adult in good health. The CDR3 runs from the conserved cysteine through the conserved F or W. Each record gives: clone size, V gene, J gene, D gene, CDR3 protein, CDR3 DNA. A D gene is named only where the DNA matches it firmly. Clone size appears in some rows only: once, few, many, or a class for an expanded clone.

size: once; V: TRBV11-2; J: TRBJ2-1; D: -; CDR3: CASSLGGSYNEQFF; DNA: TGTGCCAGCAGCTTGGGCGGCTCCTACAATGAGCAGTTCTTC
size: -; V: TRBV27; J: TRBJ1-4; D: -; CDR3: CASSTIATNEKLFF; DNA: TGTGCCAGCAGCACGATTGCAACTAATGAAAAACTGTTTTTT
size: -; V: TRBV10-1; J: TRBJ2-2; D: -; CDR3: CASSERIPGELFF; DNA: TGCGCCAGCAGTGAGAGAATACCCGGGGAGCTGTTTTTT
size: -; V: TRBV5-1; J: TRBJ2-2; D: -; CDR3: CASSLGVQATGELFF; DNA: TGCGCCAGCAGCTTGGGGGTACAGGCCACCGGGGAGCTGTTTTTT
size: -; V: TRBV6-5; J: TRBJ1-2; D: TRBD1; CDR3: CASSYLRQGSGYTF; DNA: TGTGCCAGCAGTTACCTTAGACAGGGATCTGGCTACACCTTC
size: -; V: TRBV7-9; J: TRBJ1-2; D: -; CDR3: CASSLEGSRLRGYTF; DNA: TGTGCCAGCAGCTTAGAGGGATCCAGGCTTCGGGGCTACACCTTC
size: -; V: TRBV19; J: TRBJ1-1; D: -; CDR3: CASSIPSWNTEAFF; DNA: TGTGCCAGTAGTATCCCCTCCTGGAACACTGAAGCTTTCTTT
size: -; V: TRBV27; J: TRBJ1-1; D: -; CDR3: CASSLYSAPMNTEAFF; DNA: TGTGCCAGCAGTCTCTACAGCGCCCCTATGAACACTGAAGCTTTCTTT
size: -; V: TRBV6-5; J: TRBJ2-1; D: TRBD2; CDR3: CAIWKGRALGNEQFF; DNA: TGTGCCATCTGGAAAGGGAGGGCCCTAGGCAATGAGCAGTTCTTC
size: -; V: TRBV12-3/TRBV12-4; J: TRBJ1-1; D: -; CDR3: CASSQGFGTEAFF; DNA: TGTGCCAGCAGTCAGGGTTTCGGCACTGAAGCTTTCTTT
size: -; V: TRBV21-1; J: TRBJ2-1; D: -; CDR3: CASSKGGARFYNEQFF; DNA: TGTGCCAGCAGCAAAGGTGGTGCCCGCTTCTACAATGAGCAGTTCTTC
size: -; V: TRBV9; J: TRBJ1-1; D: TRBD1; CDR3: CASSVATGGLDTEAFF; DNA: TGTGCCAGCAGCGTAGCGACAGGGGGCTTGGACACTGAAGCTTTCTTT
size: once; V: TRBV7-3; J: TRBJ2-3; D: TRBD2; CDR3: CASGGESTDTQYF; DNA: TGTGCCAGCGGGGGGGAAAGCACAGATACGCAGTATTTT
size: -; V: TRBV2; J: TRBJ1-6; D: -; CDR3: CASKGESSYNSPLHF; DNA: TGTGCCAGCAAGGGGGAGAGTTCCTATAATTCACCCCTCCACTTT
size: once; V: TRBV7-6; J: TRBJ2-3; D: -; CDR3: CASSLGIGVGTDTQYF; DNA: TGTGCCAGCAGCTTAGGGATAGGCGTTGGCACAGATACGCAGTATTTT
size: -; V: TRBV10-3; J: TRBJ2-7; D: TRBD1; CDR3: CAISNRGQAVSSEQYF; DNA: TGTGCCATCAGCAACCGTGGACAGGCAGTTTCTAGCGAGCAGTACTTC
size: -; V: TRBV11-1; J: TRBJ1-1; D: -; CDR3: CASRPLPGRNTEAFF; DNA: TGTGCCAGCAGACCTCTCCCGGGGAGGAACACTGAAGCTTTCTTT
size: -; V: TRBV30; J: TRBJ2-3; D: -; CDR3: CAWSHSHADTQYF; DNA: TGTGCCTGGTCACACAGCCACGCAGATACGCAGTATTTT
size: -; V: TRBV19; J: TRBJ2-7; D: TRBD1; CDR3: CASSIRTGAGEQYF; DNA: TGTGCCAGTAGTATTAGAACAGGGGCAGGCGAGCAGTACTTC
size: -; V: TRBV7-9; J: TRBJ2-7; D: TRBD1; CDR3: CASSPPGQGLGQYF; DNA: TGTGCCAGCAGCCCACCGGGACAGGGCCTCGGGCAGTACTTC
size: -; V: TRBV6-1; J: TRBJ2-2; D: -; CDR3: CASSELTTGELFF; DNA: TGTGCCAGCAGTGAATTGACCACCGGGGAGCTGTTTTTT
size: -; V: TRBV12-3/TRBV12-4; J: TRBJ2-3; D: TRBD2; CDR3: CASRSSGDTQYF; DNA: TGTGCCAGCAGGTCTAGCGGTGATACGCAGTATTTT
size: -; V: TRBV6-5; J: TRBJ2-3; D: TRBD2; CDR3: CASSYSAGGGADTQYF; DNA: TGTGCCAGCAGTTACTCGGCGGGAGGTGGGGCAGATACGCAGTATTTT
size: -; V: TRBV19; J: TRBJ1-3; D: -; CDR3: CASIERYSNSGNTIYF; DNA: TGTGCCAGTATCGAAAGATACTCAAACTCTGGAAACACCATATATTTT
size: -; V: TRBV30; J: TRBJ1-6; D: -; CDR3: CAWRKGPNSPLHF; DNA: TGTGCCTGGAGGAAAGGGCCGAATTCACCCCTCCACTTT
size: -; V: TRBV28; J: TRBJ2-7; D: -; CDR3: CASTMGYEQYF; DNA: TGTGCCAGTACAATGGGGTACGAGCAGTACTTC
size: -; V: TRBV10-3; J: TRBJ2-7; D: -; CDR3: CAISEDRLVSYEQYF; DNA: TGTGCCATCAGTGAAGATCGGCTAGTCTCCTACGAGCAGTACTTC
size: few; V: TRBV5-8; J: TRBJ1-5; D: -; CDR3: CASSLATYSNQPQHF; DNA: TGTGCCAGCAGCTTGGCCACCTATAGCAATCAGCCCCAGCATTTT
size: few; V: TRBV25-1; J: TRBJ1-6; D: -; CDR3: CASRQGYNSPLHF; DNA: TGTGCCAGCAGACAGGGTTATAATTCACCCCTCCACTTT
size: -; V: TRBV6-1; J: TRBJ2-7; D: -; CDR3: CASSESYGSQAYEQYF; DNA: TGTGCCAGCAGTGAGAGTTACGGCAGTCAGGCCTACGAGCAGTACTTC
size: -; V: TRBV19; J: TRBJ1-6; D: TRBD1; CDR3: CASKGLPGTDNSPLHF; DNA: TGTGCCAGTAAAGGCCTACCCGGGACAGATAATTCACCCCTCCACTTT
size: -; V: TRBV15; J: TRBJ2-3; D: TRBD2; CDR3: CATSSLPRGGPDTQYF; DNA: TGTGCCACCAGCAGCCTTCCACGGGGGGGCCCAGATACGCAGTATTTT
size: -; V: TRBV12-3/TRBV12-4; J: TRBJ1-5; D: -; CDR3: CASSLGPNQPQHF; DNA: TGTGCCAGCAGTTTAGGCCCCAATCAGCCCCAGCATTTT
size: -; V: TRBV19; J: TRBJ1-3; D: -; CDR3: CASSLAGRAGNTIYF; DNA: TGTGCCAGTAGTCTCGCGGGTAGGGCTGGAAACACCATATATTTT
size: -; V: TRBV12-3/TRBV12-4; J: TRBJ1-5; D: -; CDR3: CASSPYSNQPQHF; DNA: TGTGCCAGCAGCCCCTATAGCAATCAGCCCCAGCATTTT
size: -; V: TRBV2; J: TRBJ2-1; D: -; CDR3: CASSTGTFSYNEQFF; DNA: TGTGCCAGCAGTACCGGGACCTTCTCCTACAATGAGCAGTTCTTC
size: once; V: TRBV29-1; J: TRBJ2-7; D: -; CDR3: CSARQDLGPGEQYF; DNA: TGCAGCGCTAGACAGGACCTAGGGCCCGGGGAGCAGTACTTC
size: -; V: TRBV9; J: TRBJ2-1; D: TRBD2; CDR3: CASSVETAASGEQFF; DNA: TGTGCCAGCAGCGTAGAGACAGCGGCTAGCGGTGAGCAGTTCTTC
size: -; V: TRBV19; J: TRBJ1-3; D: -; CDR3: CASSPIIGNSGNTIYF; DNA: TGTGCCAGTAGCCCTATAATTGGCAACTCTGGAAACACCATATATTTT
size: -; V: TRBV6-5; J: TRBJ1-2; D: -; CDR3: CASSYFGANYGYTF; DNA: TGTGCCAGCAGTTATTTCGGAGCCAACTATGGCTACACCTTC
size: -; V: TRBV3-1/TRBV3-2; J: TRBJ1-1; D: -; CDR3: CASSQESLWLGDKSSGARHTEAFF; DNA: TGTGCCAGCAGCCAAGAATCACTTTGGTTAGGGGATAAAAGTAGTGGGGCGCGACACACTGAAGCTTTCTTT
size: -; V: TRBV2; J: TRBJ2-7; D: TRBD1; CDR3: CALRDRGDF; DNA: TGTGCCCTCCGGGACAGGGGTGACTTC
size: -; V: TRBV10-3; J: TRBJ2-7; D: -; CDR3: CAISVQGTYEQYF; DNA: TGTGCCATCAGTGTACAGGGAACCTACGAGCAGTACTTC
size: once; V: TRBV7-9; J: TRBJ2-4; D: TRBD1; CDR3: CASRGDRAAKNIQYF; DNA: TGTGCCAGCAGGGGGGACAGGGCCGCCAAAAACATTCAGTACTTC
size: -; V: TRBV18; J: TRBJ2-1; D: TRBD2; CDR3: CASSPARTSGSDEQFF; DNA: TGTGCCAGCTCACCCGCCCGGACTAGCGGGAGCGATGAGCAGTTCTTC
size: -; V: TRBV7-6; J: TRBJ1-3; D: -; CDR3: CASSSGPRGNTIYF; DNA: TGTGCCAGCAGCTCTGGACCCAGAGGAAACACCATATATTTT
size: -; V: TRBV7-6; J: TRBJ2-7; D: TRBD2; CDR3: CASSSLGERGAEQYF; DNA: TGTGCCAGCAGCTCCCTTGGGGAGCGGGGGGCTGAGCAGTACTTC
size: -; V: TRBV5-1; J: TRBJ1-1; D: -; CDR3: CASSLVVSLNTEAFF; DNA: TGCGCCAGCAGCTTGGTTGTCAGCTTGAACACTGAAGCTTTCTTT
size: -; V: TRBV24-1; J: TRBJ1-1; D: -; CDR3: CATSERGRAFF; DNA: TGTGCCACCAGTGAGAGGGGTAGAGCTTTCTTT
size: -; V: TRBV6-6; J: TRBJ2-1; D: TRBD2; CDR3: CASSYGTSVTHNEQFF; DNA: TGTGCCAGCAGTTACGGTACTAGCGTCACCCACAATGAGCAGTTCTTC
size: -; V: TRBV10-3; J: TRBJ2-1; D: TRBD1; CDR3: CAISAGTGGGRGNSYNEQFF; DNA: TGTGCCATCAGTGCCGGGACAGGGGGCGGTCGGGGGAACTCCTACAATGAGCAGTTCTTC
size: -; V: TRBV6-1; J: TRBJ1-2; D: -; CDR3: CASSELGSLRANYGYTF; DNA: TGTGCCAGCAGTGAACTGGGCTCTTTGCGAGCTAACTATGGCTACACCTTC
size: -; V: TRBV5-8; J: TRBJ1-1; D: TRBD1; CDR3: CASSLEPQGVPLAEAFF; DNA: TGTGCCAGCAGCTTGGAACCGCAGGGGGTACCCTTGGCTGAAGCTTTCTTT
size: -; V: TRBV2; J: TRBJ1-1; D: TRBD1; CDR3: CASTLRQGGNTEAFF; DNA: TGTGCCAGCACCTTAAGACAGGGAGGAAACACTGAAGCTTTCTTT
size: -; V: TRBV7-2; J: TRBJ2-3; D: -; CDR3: CASSVQWGPTDTQYF; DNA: TGTGCCAGCAGCGTCCAGTGGGGGCCTACAGATACGCAGTATTTT
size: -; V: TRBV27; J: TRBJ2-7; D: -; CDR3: CASRTTNYEQYF; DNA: TGTGCCAGCAGGACGACGAACTACGAGCAGTACTTC
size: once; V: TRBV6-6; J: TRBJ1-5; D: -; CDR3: CASSPQGSGNQPQHF; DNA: TGTGCCAGCAGTCCTCAGGGATCCGGCAATCAGCCCCAGCATTTT
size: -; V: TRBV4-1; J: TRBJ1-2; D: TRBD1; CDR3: CASSRGTGGGYGYTF; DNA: TGCGCCAGCAGCCGAGGGACAGGGGGCGGTTATGGCTACACCTTC
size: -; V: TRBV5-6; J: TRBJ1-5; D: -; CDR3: CASSLTGFSNQPQHF; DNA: TGTGCCAGCAGCTTAACCGGGTTTAGCAATCAGCCCCAGCATTTT
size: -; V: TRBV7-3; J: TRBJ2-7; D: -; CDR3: CASSVDRSSYEQYF; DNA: TGTGCCAGCAGCGTGGACAGAAGCTCCTACGAGCAGTACTTC